Below, one T cell receptor (beta chain) is given with its context. Its antigen is not known. These data belong to a study of shared clonotypes between healthy human individuals. Study-wide results and limits: Four donors held 5% to 5.5% of naive CD4 clonotypes in common.

This CDR3 has 16 amino acids. CDR1 ENHRY and CDR2 SYGVKD come from the germline V gene. The J segment lost 1 base and the V segment lost 5 bases, leaving 8 bases of the junction unmatched. The table came from immunoSEQ multiplex PCR; TCRdb's copy has only in-frame clones and leaves some out. The sample has more than 150,000 clones, about 93% seen once. The sequenced sample consisted of naive CD4+ T cells sorted from blood. Subset denoted: CD45RA+ positively selected. This chain uses TRBV10-3 with TRBJ2-1; 7 positions match TRBD1. This TCR was recovered from a woman in her thirties in good health. The CDR3 sequence is CAISSSRDSSYNEQFF. The CDR3 region has the DNA TGTGCCATCAGTTCCTCCCGGGACAGTTCCTACAATGAGCAGTTCTTC.